This T cell receptor (beta chain) was profiled in a study of identical twins. After template switching added a universal primer site, the resulting cDNA carried unique molecular identifiers. TCRdb used MiXCR to reprocess the 5' RACE reads, holding one entry per CDR3 protein. The table records fewer than 800,000 distinct CDR3 sequences, just over 7% of them present only once. This CDR3 comprises 16 residues. J gave up 4 bases and V 7 bases, and 14 bases lay outside the gene matches. The germline V gene has CDR1 SNHLY and CDR2 FYNNEI. This sample also belongs to another study, concerning yellow fever vaccine responses in identical twins.

Sequencing was performed on PBMCs. This TCR was recovered from a woman aged 18-30 years in good health. This rearrangement joins TRBV2 to TRBJ2-3; 7 bases agree with TRBD1. The CDR3 coding sequence is TGTGCCAGCATCCCGAGGACAGGCGGTGGAGCAGATACGCAGTATTTT. This sequence encodes CASIPRTGGGADTQYF.